The present TCR beta chain was sequenced within a study of blood T cell repertoires in COVID-19. Method: immunoSEQ multiplex PCR; TCRdb's copy keeps in-frame clones and lacks some. This table holds a few hundred thousand clones, roughly 84% found once. The trim removed 6 bases at V and 4 bases at J, leaving 1 base unmatched. Germline lookup yields CDR1 ENHRY and CDR2 SYGVKD. The CDR3 totals 14 residues. Those who participated ranged in age from 18 to 89 years and resided in approximately 23 US areas. Assignment of participants to cohorts was predicated upon participant-reported clinical history. Symptom resolution, clearance, or two negative PCRs marked donors in Cohort 3 as recovered.

This receptor was taken from a woman aged 40 to 50 who had recovered from COVID-19. The chain carries TRBV10-3 and TRBJ2-2; 11 bases are a match to TRBD2. The sequenced material came from PBMCs or T cells enriched from blood (not recorded which). The CDR3 bases are TGTGCCATCAGGGGGACTAGCGGCACCGGGGAGCTGTTTTTT. Translating gives CAIRGTSGTGELFF.